This entry lists 30 T cell receptor beta chains sequenced from one sample in a study of vaccination and CD4 T cells after COVID-19. Treatment denoted: roughly ten-day PBMC culture with coronavirus spike peptide pools or control peptides (ViraFEST assay). No cognate antigen is known for these TCRs. With the Oncomine TCR Beta short-read assay, DNA from cultured CD4+ T cells was sequenced. Using its own MiXCR run on the PCR reads, TCRdb lists one record per CDR3 protein. The sample consists of 9,500 to 15,000 distinct CDR3 sequences, around 48% of them appearing once. What was sequenced was CD4+ T cells from blood, cultured in vitro. These receptors came from a human donor who had recovered from COVID-19.

This chain joins TRBV5-8 and TRBJ1-6, with D unclear. The CDR3 is 15 amino acids. In germline, CDR1 is SGHTS, CDR2 YDEGEE. V lost 1 base to trimming and J lost 7 bases, with 12 bases between them. The CDR3 spells CASSLQRGPNSPLHF. For the CDR3, the DNA is TGTGCCAGCAGCTTGCAGCGGGGTCCAAATTCACCCCTCCACTTT.

V is TRBV7-2 and J is TRBJ2-7; weak D call: TRBD2 (5 bases). Germline V gene sequence: CDR1 SGHTA, CDR2 FQGNSA. This CDR3 is built from 13 residues. The germline V and J ends were trimmed by 5 bases and 0 bases, with 8 bases remaining between them. CDR3 nucleotide sequence: TGTGCCAGCAGCCGGGATACCTCCTACGAGCAGTACTTC. It codes for CASSRDTSYEQYF.

The V gene is TRBV2, the J gene TRBJ1-4; 12 nucleotides align to TRBD1. Germline V lookup: CDR1 SNHLY, CDR2 FYNNEI. Trimming removed 8 bases from V and 8 bases from J; junction bases left unmatched: 6. The CDR3 has 14 amino acids. CDR3 DNA sequence: TGTGCCAGCGGGGACAGGGGGCAAGCGGAAAAACTGTTTTTT. This codes for CASGDRGQAEKLFF.

The chain combines TRBV5-1 with TRBJ2-2; 9 nucleotides match TRBD2. This CDR3 region has 17 residues. Germline V lookup: CDR1 SGHRS, CDR2 YFSETQ. V lost 3 bases and J lost 4; bases outside the gene matches: 10. The CDR3 here is CASSWLAGPAGTGELFF. The CDR3 DNA follows: TGCGCCAGCAGCTGGCTAGCGGGGCCGGCGGGCACCGGGGAGCTGTTTTTT.

This clonotype appeared a single time. The chain employs TRBV18 and TRBJ1-4; 7 nucleotides match TRBD1. V lost 6 bases and J lost 3; bases outside the gene matches: 7. The CDR3 loop spans 15 amino acids. CDR1 and CDR2 from the germline V gene are KGHSH and LQKENI. CDR3 in amino acids: CASSLRTGANEKLFF. In nucleotides, the CDR3 is TGTGCCAGCTCCCTCCGGACAGGAGCTAATGAAAAACTGTTTTTT.

This clonotype appeared a few times. The V gene is TRBV20-1, the J gene TRBJ1-5, with 9 positions matching TRBD1. The germline gives CDR1 DFQATT, CDR2 SNEGSKA (reference sequence). The length of the CDR3 is 17 residues. Germline trimming cut 0 bases from V and 2 bases from J; bases unmatched to any gene: 8. The CDR3 sequence: CSAREVTGGMGNQPQHF. The CDR3 nucleotides read TGCAGTGCTAGAGAGGTGACAGGGGGAATGGGCAATCAGCCCCAGCATTTT.

The count of this clonotype is one. The V gene is TRBV7-9, the J gene TRBJ2-1, with TRBD1 as a possible D gene (5 bases). Trimming left V 1 base short and J 4 bases short, with 17 bases between. CDR1 is SEHNR, CDR2 FQNEAQ, per germline (reference sequence). The CDR3 covers 17 residues. CDR3 nucleotide sequence: TGTGCCAGCAGCTTAGGACCAGGGAAGGGGATATACAATGAGCAGTTCTTC. Its protein product is CASSLGPGKGIYNEQFF.

The chain employs TRBV20-1 and TRBJ2-7; the match to TRBD2 covers 9 bases. Trimming cost V 3 bases and J 2 bases; bases outside gene matches: 8. The germline CDR1 and CDR2 sequences are DFQATT and SNEGSKA (reference sequence). CDR3 length equals 15 residues. This CDR3 reads CSARGISGRTYEQYF. In nucleotides, the CDR3 is TGCAGTGCTAGGGGGATTAGCGGGAGAACCTACGAGCAGTACTTC.

The genes are TRBV19 and TRBJ2-5, with D tentatively TRBD2 (6 bases). V lost 3 bases, J lost 5 bases, and 13 bases lay in between. This CDR3 is built from 14 residues. Germline V gene data show CDR1 as LNHDA and CDR2 as SQIVND (reference sequence). The CDR3 DNA follows: TGTGCCAGTAGTATCGGACTACCACCGGAGACCCAGTACTTC. This sequence encodes CASSIGLPPETQYF.

The chain has TRBV20-1 and TRBJ1-1; D not resolved. Germline V gene lookup returns CDR1 DFQATT and CDR2 SNEGSKA (reference sequence). This CDR3 region has 13 residues. The V end lost 0 bases, the J end lost 9 bases, and 14 bases lay between the germline ends. The CDR3 protein is CSARDQEHTQAFF. In DNA, the CDR3 is TGCAGTGCTAGAGATCAGGAGCACACACAAGCTTTCTTT.

The chain couples TRBV7-6 to TRBJ2-7, with D maybe TRBD2 (6 bases). CDR3 length: 12 amino acids. Germline CDR1 SGHVS, CDR2 FNYEAQ. Trimming left V 5 bases short and J 5 bases short, with 10 bases between. The CDR3 DNA reads as TGTGCCAGCAGCCAACTAGCAAACGAGCAGTACTTC. Translating gives CASSQLANEQYF.

J is TRBJ1-1 and V is TRBV2; perhaps TRBD1 as D (6 bases). Germline-derived CDR1 and CDR2 are SNHLY and FYNNEI. Trimming pared 5 bases from V and 1 base from J, leaving 8 bases between. This CDR3 has 13 amino acids. Here the CDR3 reads CASSWGQNTEAFF. As DNA, the CDR3 is TGTGCCAGCAGTTGGGGACAGAACACTGAAGCTTTCTTT.

V is TRBV20-1 and J is TRBJ2-7; no definite D call. The CDR3 runs to 17 residues. V lost 1 base to trimming and J lost 2 bases, with 21 bases between them. The germline V gene has CDR1 DFQATT and CDR2 SNEGSKA (reference sequence). CDR3 DNA sequence: TGCAGTGCTAGAGCCCCCCTTCGTCTCCGAAGGACCTACGAGCAGTACTTC. Translation: CSARAPLRLRRTYEQYF.

The rearrangement uses TRBV6-2 or TRBV6-3 and TRBJ2-3; D possibly corresponds to TRBD2 (5 bases). Germline V CDR1 and CDR2: MNHEY, SVGEGT. The V gene lost 0 bases and the J gene lost 5 bases, with 9 bases spanning the gap. The CDR3 covers 14 residues. CDR3: CASSYSSEGDTQYF. CDR3 nucleotides: TGTGCCAGCAGTTACTCGAGTGAGGGAGATACGCAGTATTTT.

In nucleotides, the CDR3 is TGTGCCAGCAGACCAGGACTAGCGGGAGCCAATGAGCAGTTCTTC. It encodes CASRPGLAGANEQFF. The chain uses TRBV6-1 and TRBJ2-1, with 13 bases fitting TRBD2. The CDR3 runs to 15 residues. Germline lookup yields CDR1 MNHNS and CDR2 SASEGT. J gave up 6 bases and V 6 bases, and 5 bases lay outside the gene matches.

CDR3 nucleotides: TGTGCCAGTAGTATAGGTTTAGGACTAGTCTCCTACAATGAGCAGTTCTTC. This codes for CASSIGLGLVSYNEQFF. V usage is TRBV19 and J usage is TRBJ2-1; 7 bases line up with TRBD2. The length of the CDR3 is 17 residues. Germline V lookup: CDR1 LNHDA, CDR2 SQIVND (reference sequence). Unmatched junction bases numbered 6, after V lost 1 base and J lost 0 bases.

This rearrangement joins TRBV24-1 to TRBJ2-3; TRBD2 matches at 8 bases. The CDR3 consists of 16 residues. V lost 4 bases, J lost 3 bases, and 8 bases stayed unmatched. The germline V gene has CDR1 KGHDR and CDR2 SFDVKD. Here the CDR3 DNA reads TGTGCCACCAGTGACTCACCGGGACTAGGAACAGATACGCAGTATTTT. Translated, it gives CATSDSPGLGTDTQYF.

The V and J genes are TRBV19 and TRBJ2-5, with a weak D call TRBD1 (6 bases). The CDR3 contains 18 residues. Between the trimmed V and J ends, which lost 3 bases and 2 bases, there was a span of 22 bases. Germline CDR1 and CDR2: LNHDA and SQIVND (reference sequence). The CDR3 is CASSIKVSGEGSQETQYF. As DNA, the CDR3 is TGTGCCAGTAGTATCAAAGTGTCAGGGGAAGGCTCGCAAGAGACCCAGTACTTC.

This clonotype was counted a single time. This chain links TRBV20-1 with TRBJ2-7; D possibly uses TRBD1 or TRBD2 (6 bases each). This CDR3 has 14 residues. Germline V gives CDR1 DFQATT, CDR2 SNEGSKA (reference sequence). The germline V and J ends were trimmed by 2 bases and 5 bases, with 16 bases remaining between them. This chain's CDR3 is CSARRGAPPHEQYF. For the CDR3, the DNA is TGCAGTGCTAGAAGGGGGGCACCCCCCCACGAGCAGTACTTC.

V usage is TRBV29-1 and J usage is TRBJ1-4; D remains ambiguous. The CDR3 is made up of 13 amino acids. Germline-derived CDR1 and CDR2 are SQVTM and ANQGSEA. Trimming took off 4 bases at V and 0 bases at J, with 6 bases between the two ends. CDR3 bases: TGCAGCGTTGGAGCTGCAACTAATGAAAAACTGTTTTTT. Translation: CSVGAATNEKLFF.

Here the CDR3 DNA reads TGCAGTGCTCACTCGCCCCAGGGGAGCGGGAAAGGAACTAGCACAGATACGCAGTATTTT. The encoded protein is CSAHSPQGSGKGTSTDTQYF. The chain combines TRBV20-1 with TRBJ2-3, with D perhaps matching TRBD2 (7 bases). Germline V CDR1 and CDR2: DFQATT, SNEGSKA (reference sequence). The CDR3 consists of 20 residues. V lost 5 bases and J lost 0, with 30 bases in between.

This chain uses TRBV12-3 or TRBV12-4 with TRBJ1-1; no clear D. The CDR3 extends over 12 amino acids. V lost 4 bases and J lost 2, with 5 bases in between. CDR3 sequence reads: CASSWANTEAFF. DNA for the CDR3: TGTGCCAGCAGTTGGGCAAACACTGAAGCTTTCTTT.

This clonotype came up a few times. The gene calls are TRBV6-4 and TRBJ2-3; the D is unclear. This CDR3 is 13 amino acids long. Per the germline V gene, CDR1 is MRHNA and CDR2 is SNTAGT. The V end was cut by 2 bases, the J end by 0 bases, with 3 bases between. The CDR3 protein is CASSDGSTDTQYF. The CDR3 coding sequence is TGTGCCAGCAGTGACGGGAGCACAGATACGCAGTATTTT.

This chain connects TRBV6-1 to TRBJ1-6, with D perhaps matching TRBD1 (5 bases). CDR3 length equals 14 residues. Trimming left V 11 bases short and J 8 bases short, with 19 bases between. CDR1 is MNHNS and CDR2 is SASEGT in the germline V gene. CDR3 DNA sequence: TGTGCCGGAAAAAGGCCAGGGTCGGATTCACCCCTCCACTTT. Translated, it gives CAGKRPGSDSPLHF.

The chain recombines TRBV20-1 with TRBJ2-7; 10 positions agree with TRBD2. Unmatched junction bases numbered 5, after V lost 0 bases and J lost 6 bases. The CDR3 covers 14 residues. Germline V gene sequence: CDR1 DFQATT, CDR2 SNEGSKA (reference sequence). For the CDR3, the DNA is TGCAGTGCTAGAGATTGGACTAGCGGCCTCGAGCAGTACTTC. It codes for CSARDWTSGLEQYF.

The chain joins TRBV28 to TRBJ2-7; D remains ambiguous. Between the trimmed V and J ends, which lost 6 bases and 1 base, there was a span of 4 bases. The length of the CDR3 is 11 residues. CDR1 and CDR2 (germline): MDHEN, SYDVKM. This CDR3 is CASRGSYEQYF. The CDR3 nucleotides read TGTGCCAGCAGGGGTTCCTACGAGCAGTACTTC.

The chain uses TRBV20-1 and TRBJ2-7; TRBD2 is a possible D gene (6 bases). This CDR3 has 14 residues. V shed 3 bases and J shed 3 bases, with 15 bases lying between them. The V gene's germline CDR1 is DFQATT and CDR2 SNEGSKA (reference sequence). CDR3 sequence reads: CSARGLSSDYEQYF. The CDR3 bases are TGCAGTGCTAGGGGACTCTCCAGCGACTACGAGCAGTACTTC.

V usage is TRBV21-1 and J usage is TRBJ2-7; the tabulated D call, TRBD1, remains unverified against the DNA. TRBV21-1 is an annotated pseudogene. This CDR3 has 14 amino acids. The CDR3 nucleotides read TGTGCCAGCAACAAATCGGGACAGACTTACGAGCAGTACTTC. Amino acid sequence: CASNKSGQTYEQYF.

In this sample, this clonotype turned up a few times. The DNA is left out, because the CDR3 cannot be placed on it with certainty; the CDR3 is given as TCRdb lists it. CDR3 amino acids: CISVPEATGGTGNTIYF. V usage is TRBV7-5 and J usage is TRBJ1-3; the table assigns TRBD1, which was not confirmed against the DNA. TRBV7-5 represents a pseudogene. Including both end residues, the CDR3 is 17 amino acids long.

The chain joins TRBV9 to TRBJ1-6; D is undetermined. The V end was cut by 0 bases, the J end by 9 bases, with 13 bases between. Germline V gene lookup returns CDR1 SGDLS and CDR2 YYNGEE. CDR3 size: 15 residues. CDR3 bases: TGTGCCAGCAGCGTAGAAATCCGGCCCGGTTCACCCCTCCACTTT. As protein: CASSVEIRPGSPLHF.